The 21 T cell receptor beta chains below were found in one sample sequenced in a study of blood T cell repertoires in COVID-19. Sequenced by immunoSEQ multiplex PCR; TCRdb stores in-frame clones only, minus some. The sample consists of 85,000 to 130,000 clones, around 86% of them appearing once. The sample consisted of PBMCs or T cells enriched from blood (not recorded which). The receptor source for this set is a woman aged 45 to 65 who had recovered from COVID-19.

V gene TRBV4-1 combines with J gene TRBJ2-1; D gene uncertain. The V gene lost 2 bases and the J gene lost 0 bases, with 11 bases spanning the gap. Germline V gene lookup returns CDR1 MGHRA and CDR2 YSYEKL. CDR3 length: 16 residues. The CDR3: CASSQQRSSSYNEQFF. The DNA for the CDR3 is TGCGCCAGCAGCCAACAAAGGAGTAGCTCCTACAATGAGCAGTTCTTC.

This clone was detected many times. The chain is built from TRBV6-2 or TRBV6-3 and TRBJ2-7; the D is unclear. Germline loops: CDR1 MNHEY, CDR2 SVGEGT. V lost 5 bases, J lost 0 bases, and 8 bases lay in between. This CDR3 is 13 amino acids long. The CDR3 sequence is CASSPLLSYEQYF. CDR3 nucleotides: TGTGCCAGCAGTCCCCTCCTCTCCTACGAGCAGTACTTC.

This clone was observed a single time. The chain couples TRBV5-4 to TRBJ2-1; 8 bases fit TRBD2. CDR1 and CDR2 (germline): SGHNT, YYREEE (reference sequence). The CDR3 is made up of 15 amino acids. V was clipped by 0 bases and J by 7 bases; unmatched bases: 6. CDR3 in amino acids: CASSLAGLAGNEQFF. For the CDR3, the DNA is TGTGCCAGCAGCTTGGCAGGACTAGCCGGTAATGAGCAGTTCTTC. Drawing the rest from reference TRBV5-4 and TRBJ2-1, the complete variable domain is ETGVTQSPTHLIKTRGQQVTLRCSSQSGHNTVSWYQQALGQGPQFIFQYYREEENGRGNFPPRFSGLQFPNYSSELNVNALELDDSALYLCASSLAGLAGNEQFFGPGTRLTVL.

V usage is TRBV6-5 and J usage is TRBJ2-2, with 11 bases that match TRBD1. There are 16 residues in the CDR3. J gave up 3 bases and V 4 bases, and 4 bases lay outside the gene matches. CDR1 is MNHEY, CDR2 SVGAGI, per germline. The CDR3 bases are TGTGCCAGCAGTTTCCGGGACAGGGGGGACACCGGGGAGCTGTTTTTT. Translation gives CASSFRDRGDTGELFF.

The chain carries TRBV5-1 and TRBJ1-1; D perhaps matches TRBD1 (6 bases). The CDR3 consists of 14 residues. CDR1 and CDR2 (germline): SGHRS, YFSETQ. V lost 6 bases to trimming and J lost 1 base, with 13 bases between them. CDR3 sequence: CASNREGGNTEAFF. CDR3 nucleotides: TGCGCCAGCAATAGGGAAGGGGGGAACACTGAAGCTTTCTTT.

V usage is TRBV30 and J usage is TRBJ1-3, with TRBD1 matching 8 bases. Germline V gene lookup returns CDR1 GTSNPN and CDR2 SVGIG (reference sequence). There are 15 residues in the CDR3. V dropped 0 bases and J dropped 2; count of bases not matched to a gene: 3. CDR3 nucleotide sequence: TGTGCCTGGAGTGTAGCCAGGGGGCCTGGAAACACCATATATTTT. This encodes CAWSVARGPGNTIYF.

The V and J genes are TRBV4-2 and TRBJ1-2, with TRBD1 as a possible D gene (5 bases). Trimming pared 0 bases from V and 0 bases from J, leaving 14 bases between. CDR1 and CDR2 (germline): LGHNA, YNFKEQ. The CDR3 has 17 residues. This CDR3 is CASSQDTPDKPNYGYTF. The CDR3 DNA reads as TGTGCCAGCAGCCAAGATACCCCGGACAAACCTAACTATGGCTACACCTTC.

The rearrangement uses TRBV27 and TRBJ2-1, with 8 bases matching TRBD2. There are 14 residues in the CDR3. After removal of 6 bases from V and 7 bases from J, the junction contained 8 bases not matched to a gene. Per germline, CDR1 MNHEY and CDR2 SMNVEV (reference sequence). CDR3 DNA sequence: TGTGCCAGCAGGCCGGGACTAGGGTTGAATGAGCAGTTCTTC. This translates into CASRPGLGLNEQFF.

In its sample, this clone was seen a few times. V is TRBV10-3 and J is TRBJ1-3; a possible D gene is TRBD1 (6 bases). Trimming shortened V by 6 bases and J by 4 bases, and 19 bases separated the two germline ends. CDR1 is ENHRY and CDR2 is SYGVKD in the germline V gene. CDR3 length equals 16 residues. This CDR3 is CAIRIALTGTGNTIYF. CDR3 bases: TGTGCCATCAGGATAGCCTTAACAGGGACCGGAAACACCATATATTTT.

The V gene is TRBV7-8, the J gene TRBJ2-3, with D maybe TRBD2 (7 bases). This CDR3 comprises 16 residues. From germline, CDR1 is SGHVS and CDR2 FQNEAQ. V was clipped by 7 bases and J by 3 bases, with 20 bases between them. CDR3: CASTRAGRGGTDTQYF. Here the CDR3 DNA reads TGTGCCAGCACGCGGGCGGGCAGGGGAGGGACAGATACGCAGTATTTT.

The J gene is TRBJ2-3, the V gene TRBV30; the match to TRBD2 covers 7 bases. Germline assignment: CDR1 GTSNPN and CDR2 SVGIG (reference sequence). Trimming at V came to 0 bases and at J to 0 bases, leaving 3 bases not matched to a gene. The CDR3 sequence is 15 residues long. CDR3 in DNA: TGTGCCTGGAGTGTAAGCGGGACTAGCACAGATACGCAGTATTTT. Translating gives CAWSVSGTSTDTQYF.

The V and J genes are TRBV5-1 and TRBJ1-2; TRBD1 matches 7 bases. The CDR3 runs 13 residues. Unmatched junction bases numbered 2, after V lost 4 bases and J lost 2 bases. Germline lookup yields CDR1 SGHRS and CDR2 YFSETQ. The CDR3 loop reads CASSQGQNYGYTF. The CDR3 coding sequence is TGCGCCAGCAGCCAGGGACAGAACTATGGCTACACCTTC.

The chain carries TRBV19 and TRBJ2-7; maybe TRBD2 (5 bases). This CDR3 region has 13 residues. The germline gives CDR1 LNHDA, CDR2 SQIVND (reference sequence). Trimming took off 5 bases at V and 6 bases at J, with 14 bases between the two ends. Written as DNA, the CDR3 is TGTGCCAGTAGTCATGCTAGTCGGGGCGAGCAGTACTTC. Encoded protein: CASSHASRGEQYF.

This sequence joins TRBV20-1 and TRBJ2-1; TRBD1 is a possible D gene (5 bases). Germline V gene sequence: CDR1 DFQATT, CDR2 SNEGSKA (reference sequence). The CDR3 contains 11 residues. V was trimmed by 7 bases and J by 10 bases, leaving 14 bases between them. In nucleotides, the CDR3 is TGCAGTGGAAGAGACAGTTACGAGCAGTTCTTC. Translating it yields CSGRDSYEQFF.

V gene TRBV5-1 combines with J gene TRBJ2-3; 11 bases fit TRBD2. The germline V gene has CDR1 SGHRS and CDR2 YFSETQ. The CDR3 has 17 amino acids. Losses at the gene ends were 4 bases for V and 3 bases for J; bases not matched to a gene: 10. CDR3 sequence (DNA): TGCGCCAGCAGCCAGCTACTAGCGGGAGAAGGGACAGATACGCAGTATTTT. Encoded protein: CASSQLLAGEGTDTQYF.

The genes are TRBV28 and TRBJ2-7; weak D call: TRBD1 (5 bases). The V gene's germline CDR1 is MDHEN and CDR2 SYDVKM. V lost 3 bases, J lost 2 bases, and 11 bases lay in between. This CDR3 contains 14 residues. The CDR3 DNA sequence: TGTGCCAGCAGTTTTGCAGGGCCAACCTACGAGCAGTACTTC. Translating it yields CASSFAGPTYEQYF.

The chain combines TRBV9 with TRBJ2-3, with 8 bases lining up with TRBD2. Germline V gene lookup returns CDR1 SGDLS and CDR2 YYNGEE. V shed 0 bases and J 5 bases; nucleotides not matched to a gene: 8. This CDR3 has 16 residues. The CDR3 coding sequence is TGTGCCAGCAGCGTAGGTGTAGCGGGGAGAGGAGATACGCAGTATTTT. It specifies CASSVGVAGRGDTQYF.

The chain links TRBV9 to TRBJ1-3; TRBD1 matches 11 bases. The CDR3 length is 17 residues. The V and J ends lost 1 base and 10 bases, in that order; junction bases with no gene match: 13. Germline V gene lookup returns CDR1 SGDLS and CDR2 YYNGEE. In nucleotides, the CDR3 is TGTGCCAGCAGCGTACTCCCAGGACAGGGGGCGGCGGGGACCATATATTTT. Translating gives CASSVLPGQGAAGTIYF.

This chain connects TRBV4-2 to TRBJ2-7, with TRBD1 matching 8 bases. This CDR3 is built from 16 residues. Trimming at V came to 1 base and at J to 2 bases, leaving 7 bases not matched to a gene. The germline CDR1 and CDR2 sequences are LGHNA and YNFKEQ. This chain's CDR3 is CASSQASGQEAYEQYF. CDR3 DNA: TGTGCCAGCAGCCAAGCCTCGGGACAGGAGGCCTACGAGCAGTACTTC.

V gene TRBV7-9 combines with J gene TRBJ2-1, with TRBD1 identical over 7 bases. Trimming took 5 bases from V and 6 from J; bases not matched to a gene: 10. The CDR3 contains 15 residues. Per germline, CDR1 SEHNR and CDR2 FQNEAQ (reference sequence). The CDR3 region is CASSPPGTVLNEQFF. CDR3 DNA: TGTGCCAGCAGCCCACCCGGGACAGTGCTCAATGAGCAGTTCTTC.

J is TRBJ2-2 and V is TRBV24-1; a possible D gene is TRBD2 (6 bases). The CDR3 is made up of 16 amino acids. V lost 1 base and J 5 bases, leaving 13 bases between the germline ends. Per germline, CDR1 KGHDR and CDR2 SFDVKD. CDR3 region: CATSDFSGDGTGELFF. The CDR3 region has the DNA TGTGCCACCAGTGATTTCTCGGGGGACGGGACCGGGGAGCTGTTTTTT.